The sequence of this T cell receptor (beta chain) was determined in a study of OX40 agonist ivuxolimab in advanced cancers. Study background: Ivuxolimab, which patients received intravenously every 2 weeks, was dosed at 0.01 to 10 mg/kg.

Points on this clone: Antigen specificity is unknown.

This CDR3 region has 13 residues. V lost 7 bases and J lost 2, with 11 bases in between. The germline gives CDR1 MDHEN, CDR2 SYDVKM. Clones were sequenced by immunoSEQ multiplex PCR, and TCRdb holds only the in-frame ones, with some missing. This sample carries around 100,000 clones, approximately 90% of them seen once, and the ten largest clones take over 0.3%. Whole-study results and caveats: Both blood CD4+ and CD8+ T cells showed clonal growth by week 6 at 0.1 to 3.0 mg/kg.

The sequencing here drew on CD4+ or CD8+ T cells sorted from blood, taken in a trial of the OX40 agonist ivuxolimab. The TCR comes from an adult with an advanced solid tumor such as melanoma, head and neck, liver or kidney cancer. The rearrangement joins TRBV28 to TRBJ1-1, with D possibly being TRBD1 (6 bases). In nucleotides, the CDR3 is TGTGCCAGCATCCTACAGGGTAACACTGAAGCTTTCTTT. Residues: CASILQGNTEAFF.